The TCR beta chain described here comes from a study of blood T cell repertoires in COVID-19. Study at large: There were acute and convalescent COVID-19 samples, and they came from the United States, Italy and Spain.

How the authors handled the data: It was from reference gene primer amplification that nucleated cell counts were estimated. Some clones are missing from TCRdb's copy, which holds only in-frame ones; the method was immunoSEQ multiplex PCR. The V and J calls and the clone size are those of that table, but D and trimming were determined from the DNA. The table shows 98,000 or so clones, with 80% to 90% occurring only once. Germline CDR1 SGHTA, CDR2 FQGTGA. The CDR3 spans 15 residues. V lost 5 bases and J lost 3; bases outside the gene matches: 6. The V gene is TRBV7-3, the J gene TRBJ2-1; 8 bases map to TRBD2. The receptor was derived from a human donor in a cohort sampled during active COVID-19. Sequencing was done on a sample of peripheral blood. As DNA, the CDR3 is TGTGCCAGCAGCCCCAGGCTAGCGGGCTACAATGAGCAGTTCTTC. Its protein is CASSPRLAGYNEQFF.